The TCR beta chain under discussion was sequenced for a study of T cells after yellow fever vaccination. About the research overall: With SMART-Seq v4 Ultra Low Input, the fractions containing low cell numbers were prepared. Findings and caveats of the study: Subsequent booster samples again held most clones from primary vaccination (96% CD4, about 86% CD8).

This clonotype was detected many times. Its antigen remains unknown. CDR1 is DFQATT and CDR2 is SNEGSKA in the germline V gene (reference sequence). V was pared by 0 bases and J by 0 bases, with 18 bases between. This CDR3 spans 18 amino acids. The authors made TCR cDNA by 5'RACE template switching, adding a universal primer site and UMIs. TCRdb called the 5' RACE reads again in MiXCR, with one record for every CDR3 protein. The sample lists under 550,000 distinct CDR3 sequences, 21% occurring once. J is TRBJ2-1 and V is TRBV20-1; D gene unclear. The receptor was isolated from a man between 18 and 29 years old who received the YFV17D yellow fever vaccine. The material sequenced was PBMCs, taken approximately 20 days after the first yellow fever vaccination. CDR3 sequence (DNA): TGCAGTGCTAGAGATCTCTTGAAGGGCGTTAGCTCCTACAATGAGCAGTTCTTC. Its protein product is CSARDLLKGVSSYNEQFF.